A selection of T cell receptor beta chains follows, all from one sample in a study of human T cells and chemical hapten exposure. MiXCR was run by TCRdb on the 5' RACE reads, yielding one entry per CDR3 protein. The data contain tens of thousands of distinct CDR3 sequences, more than 7.5% of them singletons. The receptors were gathered from a male donor in good health. The CDR3 runs from the conserved cysteine through the conserved F or W. The order of the fields is clone size, J gene, V gene, D gene, CDR3 protein, CDR3 DNA. D genes are given only for firm matches. Clone size is not always given. Where it is, it says once, few, many or a class for expanded clones.

-,TRBJ2-5,TRBV27,-,CASSTKKTQYF,TGTGCCAGCAGTACCAAAAAGACCCAGTACTTC
many,TRBJ2-2,TRBV11-2,TRBD2,CASSARLAGTNTGELFF,TGTGCCAGCAGCGCCCGACTAGCGGGGACGAACACCGGGGAGCTGTTTTTT
many,TRBJ2-3,TRBV20-1,TRBD2,CSARENPRGGLTDTQYF,TGCAGTGCTAGAGAAAACCCGCGGGGGGGCCTCACAGATACGCAGTATTTT
-,TRBJ1-1,TRBV19,-,CASSPGRALNTEAFF,TGTGCCAGTAGTCCGGGACGGGCGTTGAACACTGAAGCTTTCTTT
-,TRBJ2-3,TRBV10-2,-,CASSALGPDTQYF,TGCGCCAGCAGTGCACTCGGGCCAGATACGCAGTATTTT
-,TRBJ2-3,TRBV7-8,TRBD1,CASSLRDRGTDTQYF,TGTGCCAGCAGCTTAAGGGACAGGGGCACAGATACGCAGTATTTT
few,TRBJ1-2,TRBV12-3/TRBV12-4,-,CASSLFGGPYGYTF,TGTGCCAGCAGTTTATTTGGGGGACCCTATGGCTACACCTTC
many,TRBJ2-1,TRBV20-1,TRBD2,CSARDLAATYNEQFF,TGCAGTGCTAGAGATCTAGCGGCAACCTACAATGAGCAGTTCTTC
many,TRBJ2-3,TRBV11-3,TRBD2,CASSFGGSSTDTQYF,TGTGCCAGCAGCTTCGGCGGGAGTAGCACAGATACGCAGTATTTT
-,TRBJ2-5,TRBV12-3/TRBV12-4,-,CASSPGLGETQYF,TGTGCCAGCAGTCCTGGACTGGGAGAGACCCAGTACTTC
-,TRBJ2-7,TRBV27,-,CASSLSWGYEQYF,TGTGCCAGCAGTTTATCATGGGGGTACGAGCAGTACTTC
few,TRBJ1-1,TRBV12-3/TRBV12-4,-,CASSYSGQGMNTEAFF,TGTGCCAGCAGTTACTCAGGGCAGGGTATGAACACTGAAGCTTTCTTT
-,TRBJ1-1,TRBV20-1,-,CSAQETGNTEAFF,TGCAGTGCGCAAGAGACAGGGAACACTGAAGCTTTCTTT
few,TRBJ2-1,TRBV3-1,TRBD1,CASSRSEGTGKFF,TGTGCCAGCAGCCGCTCAGAGGGGACAGGCAAGTTCTTC
many,TRBJ2-7,TRBV5-1,TRBD1,CASSSDREVDEQYF,TGCGCCAGCAGCTCGGACAGGGAGGTGGACGAGCAGTACTTC
many,TRBJ1-2,TRBV4-3,TRBD1,CASSQARGTGGVFYGYTF,TGCGCCAGCAGCCAAGCACGCGGGACAGGGGGCGTGTTTTATGGCTACACCTTC
-,TRBJ1-5,TRBV19,-,CASSIDQGGAGNQPQHF,TGTGCCAGTAGTATAGATCAAGGGGGGGCAGGGAATCAGCCCCAGCATTTT
-,TRBJ1-1,TRBV21-1,-,CASSGYGILWNTEAFF,TGTGCCAGCAGCGGATATGGTATTCTGTGGAACACTGAAGCTTTCTTT
few,TRBJ1-5,TRBV6-4,-,CASSEGAGNRPQHF,TGTGCCAGCAGTGAGGGGGCGGGGAATCGACCCCAGCATTTT
many,TRBJ1-1,TRBV29-1,-,CSVEDWVNTEAFF,TGCAGCGTTGAAGATTGGGTGAACACTGAAGCTTTCTTT
-,TRBJ1-6,TRBV20-1,TRBD1,CSANTGDRVSPLHF,TGCAGTGCTAACACTGGGGACAGGGTTTCACCCCTCCACTTT
few,TRBJ2-7,TRBV10-3,-,CAISLTILDSSYEQYF,TGTGCCATCAGCCTTACAATTTTGGACAGCTCCTACGAGCAGTACTTC
-,TRBJ2-7,TRBV28,-,CASSTQGLRGYEQYF,TGTGCCAGCAGTACTCAGGGGTTGCGGGGTTACGAGCAGTACTTC
-,TRBJ1-4,TRBV5-1,-,CASSSRRGGTATNEKLFF,TGCGCCAGCAGCTCCCGCCGCGGGGGGACGGCAACTAATGAAAAACTGTTTTTT
few,TRBJ2-1,TRBV6-5,TRBD1,CASSYAGGVAYNEQFF,TGTGCCAGCAGTTACGCAGGGGGTGTCGCCTACAATGAGCAGTTCTTC
few,TRBJ2-1,TRBV20-1,-,CSARDGAGATYNEQFF,TGCAGTGCTAGAGATGGGGCGGGGGCCACCTACAATGAGCAGTTCTTC
-,TRBJ2-7,TRBV20-1,TRBD2,CSARGGERGRPYEQYF,TGCAGTGCTAGGGGTGGGGAGCGGGGGCGTCCCTACGAGCAGTACTTC
-,TRBJ2-7,TRBV7-8,-,CASSPRQGRDEQYF,TGTGCCAGCAGCCCTAGACAGGGGAGGGACGAGCAGTACTTC
many,TRBJ1-1,TRBV2,TRBD1,CASSGDRGTEAFF,TGTGCCAGCAGCGGGGACAGGGGTACTGAAGCTTTCTTT
few,TRBJ1-6,TRBV4-1,TRBD1,CASSQGTVGHSPLHF,TGCGCCAGCAGCCAGGGGACAGTTGGGCATTCACCCCTCCACTTT
many,TRBJ2-1,TRBV6-6,-,CASSATSSYNEQFF,TGTGCCAGCAGTGCCACGAGCTCCTACAATGAGCAGTTCTTC
many,TRBJ2-3,TRBV11-2,-,CASSLDEGGPAQYF,TGTGCCAGCAGCTTAGATGAGGGGGGGCCGGCGCAGTATTTT
-,TRBJ1-2,TRBV6-2/TRBV6-3,-,CASSIQGFGYTF,TGTGCCAGCAGCATACAGGGTTTTGGCTACACCTTC
many,TRBJ2-5,TRBV11-2,-,CASSPQRRQETQYF,TGTGCCAGCAGCCCTCAGAGGAGACAAGAGACCCAGTACTTC
few,TRBJ2-5,TRBV20-1,-,CSARDVTPRETQYF,TGCAGTGCTAGAGATGTCACTCCCCGAGAGACCCAGTACTTC
many,TRBJ1-1,TRBV12-3/TRBV12-4,-,CASSRREMNTEAFF,TGTGCCAGCAGCCGAAGGGAAATGAACACTGAAGCTTTCTTT
many,TRBJ2-2,TRBV29-1,TRBD2,CSVGMTSGSGELFF,TGCAGCGTTGGTATGACTAGCGGGTCCGGGGAGCTGTTTTTT
many,TRBJ2-3,TRBV27,TRBD2,CASRSGGADTQYF,TGTGCCAGCAGGAGCGGGGGCGCAGATACGCAGTATTTT
few,TRBJ1-6,TRBV12-3/TRBV12-4,-,CASTLSRGSPLHF,TGTGCCAGCACCCTCAGCAGGGGTTCACCCCTCCACTTT
many,TRBJ2-7,TRBV6-5,TRBD1,CASSYDRDSGEQYF,TGTGCCAGCAGTTACGACAGGGATTCGGGCGAGCAGTACTTC
many,TRBJ1-1,TRBV5-1,TRBD1,CASSLGDSPEAFF,TGCGCCAGCAGCTTGGGGGACAGCCCTGAAGCTTTCTTT
-,TRBJ2-3,TRBV2,-,CASRRLVGTDTQYF,TGTGCCAGCAGACGACTAGTCGGCACAGATACGCAGTATTTT
-,TRBJ1-2,TRBV5-1,TRBD1,CASSFSGGDGYTF,TGCGCCAGCAGCTTTTCAGGGGGCGATGGCTACACCTTC
-,TRBJ1-2,TRBV4-3,-,CASSQDKADGYTF,TGCGCCAGCAGCCAAGATAAGGCAGATGGCTACACCTTC
few,TRBJ1-5,TRBV3-1,-,CASSQVTGTQPQHF,TGTGCCAGCAGCCAAGTGACAGGCACTCAGCCCCAGCATTTT
few,TRBJ1-1,TRBV29-1,-,CSAKGELNTEAFF,TGCAGCGCCAAGGGAGAGCTGAACACTGAAGCTTTCTTT
few,TRBJ1-1,TRBV20-1,TRBD1,CSASNDRENTEAFF,TGCAGTGCTAGTAACGACAGGGAGAACACTGAAGCTTTCTTT
-,TRBJ1-2,TRBV27,-,CASRGFIGNYDYTF,TGTGCCAGCAGGGGCTTTATTGGGAACTATGACTACACCTTC
many,TRBJ2-7,TRBV20-1,-,CSARRDTSSYEQYF,TGCAGTGCTAGGAGGGACACAAGCTCCTACGAGCAGTACTTC
-,TRBJ2-7,TRBV29-1,-,CSVEDQGEGGGQYF,TGCAGCGTTGAAGACCAGGGAGAAGGGGGAGGGCAGTACTTC